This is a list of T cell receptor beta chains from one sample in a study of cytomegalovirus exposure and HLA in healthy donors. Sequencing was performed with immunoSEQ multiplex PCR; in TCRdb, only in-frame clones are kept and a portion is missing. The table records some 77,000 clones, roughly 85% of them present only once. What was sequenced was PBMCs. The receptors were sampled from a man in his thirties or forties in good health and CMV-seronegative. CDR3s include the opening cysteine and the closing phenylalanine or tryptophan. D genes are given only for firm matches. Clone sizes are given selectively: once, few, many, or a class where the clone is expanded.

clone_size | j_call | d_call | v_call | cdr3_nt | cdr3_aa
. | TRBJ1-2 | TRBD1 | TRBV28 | TGTGCCAGCAGGCTGCAGGGGGCACGGTATGGCTACACCTTC | CASRLQGARYGYTF
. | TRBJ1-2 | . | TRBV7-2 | TGTGCCAGCAGTTTAACAGGGTTAGCTAACTATGGCTACACCTTC | CASSLTGLANYGYTF
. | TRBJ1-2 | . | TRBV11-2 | TGTGCCAGCAGCTTAGATCCCGCGGGCGGCTACACCTTC | CASSLDPAGGYTF
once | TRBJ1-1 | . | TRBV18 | TGTGCCAGCTCACGGGGAGAAATGAACACTGAAGCTTTCTTT | CASSRGEMNTEAFF
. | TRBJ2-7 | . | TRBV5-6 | TGTGCCAGCAGCTTCAACGGGAACGACGAGCAGTACTTC | CASSFNGNDEQYF
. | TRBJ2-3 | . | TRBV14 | TGTGCCAGCAGCCAAATTGAGCAGGGGCGTTCGTATTTT | CASSQIEQGRSYF
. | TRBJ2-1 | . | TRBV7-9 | TGTGCCAGCAGCTTCCTAAGGGGTTCTGCGGATGAGCAGTTCTTC | CASSFLRGSADEQFF
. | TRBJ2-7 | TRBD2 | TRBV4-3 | TGCGCCAGCAGCCAATCACTAGCGGGAGGCCCTCCCGAGCAGTACTTC | CASSQSLAGGPPEQYF
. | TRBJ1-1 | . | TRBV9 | TGTGCCAGCAGCGTAGTGGAGGGCCAGAACGCTGAAGCTTTCTTT | CASSVVEGQNAEAFF
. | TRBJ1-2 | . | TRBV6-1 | TGTGCCAGCAGGGGGGGACCGAGGGGCTACACCTTC | CASRGGPRGYTF
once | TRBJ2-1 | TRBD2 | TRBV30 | TGTGCCTGGAGAAGGTACGGGAGGCAGCAGTTCTTC | CAWRRYGRQQFF